These 9 T cell receptor beta chains were sequenced from one sample in a study of blood T cell repertoires in COVID-19. Clones were read by immunoSEQ multiplex PCR, and TCRdb kept only the in-frame ones, dropping some. The sample lists approximately 100,000 clones, around 87% occurring once. The sample was peripheral blood. The receptors here all came from a woman of 80 years or more with acute or convalescent COVID-19.

The chain recombines TRBV30 with TRBJ2-3, with 8 positions matching TRBD1. The CDR3 contains 15 residues. V shed 6 bases, J shed 0 bases, and the junction held 8 bases outside the gene matches. Looked up from germline, CDR1 is GTSNPN and CDR2 is SVGIG (reference sequence). The CDR3 coding sequence is TGTGCCTGTGACAGGGGATGGCTTAGCACAGATACGCAGTATTTT. Translated: CACDRGWLSTDTQYF.

V gene TRBV18 combines with J gene TRBJ2-6; D not certain. This CDR3 is built from 16 residues. V was pared by 3 bases and J by 0 bases, with 9 bases between. CDR1 and CDR2 (germline): KGHSH, LQKENI. CDR3 DNA: TGTGCCAGCTCACCGGCAGAAATCTCTGGGGCCAACGTCCTGACTTTC. Protein: CASSPAEISGANVLTF. Looking up the rest from reference TRBV18 and TRBJ2-6 gives the full variable domain: NAGVMQNPRHLVRRRGQEARLRCSPMKGHSHVYWYRQLPEEGLKFMVYLQKENIIDESGMPKERFSAEFPKEGPSILRIQQVVRGDSAAYFCASSPAEISGANVLTFGAGSRLTVL.

The table lists this clone with a count of one. One junction end disagrees with the germline gene, perhaps due to a read error. CDR3 DNA sequence: TGTGCCAGCAGTTCCCAATCTGGCCGGGTGAACTTC. This encodes CASSSQSGRVNF. V usage is TRBV28 and J usage is TRBJ2-5; D is ambiguous. CDR1 is MDHEN, CDR2 SYDVKM, per germline. The CDR3 is made up of 12 amino acids.

V and J are TRBV5-1 and TRBJ1-5; the match to TRBD1 covers 9 bases. V lost 0 bases to trimming and J lost 3 bases; unmatched junction nucleotides: 1. Per the germline V gene, CDR1 is SGHRS and CDR2 is YFSETQ. CDR3 length: 15 residues. The CDR3 DNA follows: TGCGCCAGCAGCTTGGGGGACAGGGACAATCAGCCCCAGCATTTT. This sequence encodes CASSLGDRDNQPQHF.

The J gene is TRBJ2-1, the V gene TRBV15; D remains unclear. The CDR3 runs to 12 residues. Germline V gene lookup returns CDR1 LNHNV and CDR2 YYDKDF (reference sequence). The V gene lost 1 base and the J gene lost 8 bases, with 6 bases spanning the gap. The CDR3 loop is CATSRVLDEQFF. As DNA, the CDR3 is TGTGCCACCAGCAGAGTCCTAGATGAGCAGTTCTTC.

The gene calls are TRBV7-2 and TRBJ1-3; tentatively, D is TRBD1 (5 bases). This CDR3 is 12 amino acids long. With 10 bases removed from V and 1 base from J, the gap between germline ends came to 8 bases. Germline CDR1 SGHTA, CDR2 FQGNSA. CDR3 sequence: CATQGSGNTIYF. The CDR3 bases are TGTGCCACCCAGGGTTCTGGAAACACCATATATTTT.

This clone has only one observation. The chain couples TRBV11-2 to TRBJ1-5, with unresolved D. Trimming left V 5 bases short and J 7 bases short, with 15 bases between. The CDR3 has 14 amino acids. Germline assignment: CDR1 SGHAT and CDR2 FQNNGV. CDR3 DNA: TGTGCCAGCAGCCGGGAGGGAGAGCGACAGCCCCAGCATTTT. Protein product: CASSREGERQPQHF.

The chain couples TRBV28 to TRBJ2-2; D is undetermined. CDR3 length equals 13 residues. The ends were cut back, 6 bases at V and 6 bases at J, with 11 bases in the middle. CDR1 is MDHEN and CDR2 is SYDVKM in the germline V gene. CDR3 DNA sequence: TGTGCCAGCAGCCTTAACAGTCCCGGGGAGCTGTTTTTT. Protein: CASSLNSPGELFF.

This chain links TRBV12-5 with TRBJ2-5, with a tentative D call TRBD1 (6 bases). Trimming cost V 3 bases and J 4 bases, with 24 bases left between them. The CDR3 runs 18 residues. CDR1 is LGHNT and CDR2 is FRNRAP in the germline V gene. CDR3 residues: CASGFVTEDLKGGETQYF. In DNA form, the CDR3 reads TGTGCTAGTGGTTTTGTGACTGAAGATCTTAAAGGGGGAGAGACCCAGTACTTC.